This T cell receptor (beta chain) emerged from a study of CD8+ T cells in alopecia areata. Study context: Tofacitinib ran for 6 to 18 months before 6 months off drug.

As to this clone: Its antigen is undetermined.

Study conclusions and caveats: Unlike in mice, where it was clearer, TCR sharing across patients was less clear, possibly HLA-related. Sequencing of scalp tissue also captures the resident alphabeta T cells of normal skin.

Reverse transcribed after extraction, RNA yielded cDNA as the sequencing template. Clones were read by immunoSEQ multiplex PCR, and TCRdb kept only the in-frame ones, dropping some. The table has about 11,000 clones, under 65% seen once. Collection of lesional scalp punch biopsies and peripheral blood was performed in alopecia areata patients. Sequenced input: skin. This TCR came from a human donor with alopecia areata.

This CDR3 reads CASSLIGVSGANVLTF. The CDR3 bases are TGTGCCAGCAGTTTAATAGGGGTCTCTGGGGCCAACGTCCTGACTTTC. The chain combines TRBV28 with TRBJ2-6; D perhaps matches TRBD1 (5 bases). Trimming left V 2 bases short and J 0 bases short, with 8 bases between. This CDR3 has 16 amino acids. Germline lookup yields CDR1 MDHEN and CDR2 SYDVKM.